This T cell receptor beta chain was identified during a study of regulatory T cells in long-lasting Graves disease. Study-level points and caveats: Persistent Graves' cases showed lower TCR diversity than newly diagnosed cases.

At least ten counts were recorded for this clonotype. Its antigen is still unknown. The V end lost 8 bases, the J end lost 2 bases, and 20 bases lay between the germline ends. There are 16 residues in the CDR3. Germline assignment: CDR1 SGHTA and CDR2 FQGNSA. Time point here: newly diagnosed GD, antithyroid drugs for less than 3 months. Scientists built the TCR library using RNA that was extracted from PBMCs. Building of the TCR beta libraries involved iRepertoire HTBI primers and Arm-PCR of CDR3 regions. TCRdb re-called the multiplex PCR reads with MiXCR, one entry per CDR3 protein. This sample has 620,000 or so distinct CDR3 sequences, with around 17% found just once. These sequences were also reported in another study, on T cells in Graves' hyperthyroidism and ophthalmopathy.

This TCR came from a woman aged 25 to 45 with Graves disease. This chain joins TRBV7-2 and TRBJ2-3, with TRBD1 as a possible D gene (7 bases). The sample here was peripheral blood mononuclear cells (PBMCs), taken at new diagnosis, from a patient treated with antithyroid drugs. This chain's CDR3 is CASSTFAEGATDTQYF. For the CDR3, the DNA is TGTGCCAGCTCGACTTTTGCGGAGGGGGCCACAGATACGCAGTATTTT.